The 15 T cell receptor beta chains reported below all come from one sample, sequenced in a study of Ad26.COV2.S vaccination and SARS-CoV-2 variants. The protocol was immunoSEQ multiplex PCR, while the TCRdb copy is restricted to in-frame clones and leaves out a portion. The table lists roughly 400,000 clones, 90% of them singletons. The treatment was: some 19 received Ad26.COV2.S at low or high dose, single or two shots; roughly five received placebo; per-sample allocation not given. Collection of samples fell on day 63 after the first vaccine or placebo injection. The material was peripheral blood, obtained in a trial of Ad26.COV2.S vaccine versus placebo. Source of these receptors: a person between 18 and 65 years old who received the Ad26.COV2.S COVID-19 vaccine or a placebo.

This sequence joins TRBV7-9 and TRBJ2-1; 10 bases align to TRBD2. Germline CDR1 and CDR2: SEHNR and FQNEAQ (reference sequence). This CDR3 is 18 amino acids long. V shed 8 bases, J shed 4 bases, and the junction held 17 bases outside the gene matches. CDR3 coding DNA: TGTGCCAGCTGGGGAACTAGCGGGACTTCCCTGTTATACAATGAGCAGTTCTTC. Its translation: CASWGTSGTSLLYNEQFF.

This clone was found a few times. The chain's CDR3 is CASSLDYSGNTIYF. Here the CDR3 DNA reads TGCGCCAGCAGCTTGGATTACTCTGGAAACACCATATATTTT. The J gene is TRBJ1-3, the V gene TRBV5-1; no definite D call. Trimming removed 0 bases from V and 0 bases from J, with 4 bases in between. The CDR3 runs 14 residues. From germline, CDR1 is SGHRS and CDR2 YFSETQ.

Points on this clone: Other DNA sequences in the sample encode the same CDR3. The chain has TRBV9 and TRBJ1-3; D remains ambiguous. The CDR3 is 14 amino acids. V was trimmed by 0 bases and J by 0 bases, leaving 4 bases between them. Germline CDR1 SGDLS, CDR2 YYNGEE. The CDR3 sequence is CASSVASSGNTIYF. For the CDR3, the DNA is TGTGCCAGCAGCGTAGCGTCCTCTGGAAACACCATATATTTT.

This clone came up a few times. The chain carries TRBV27 and TRBJ2-2, with a tentative D call TRBD2 (5 bases). The CDR3 runs to 14 residues. Trimming removed 3 bases at V and 6 bases at J, with 11 bases between. From germline, CDR1 is MNHEY and CDR2 SMNVEV (reference sequence). DNA for the CDR3: TGTGCCAGCAGTTTCCGCCTAGCAGCCGGGGAGCTGTTTTTT. Amino acid sequence: CASSFRLAAGELFF.

This chain links TRBV4-2 with TRBJ2-3; perhaps TRBD2 as D (5 bases). V was shortened by 1 base and J by 2 bases, with 10 bases between the two germline ends. The germline gives CDR1 LGHNA, CDR2 YNFKEQ. The CDR3 contains 15 residues. The CDR3 sequence is CASSQVTRITDTQYF. The CDR3 DNA is TGTGCCAGCAGCCAAGTAACTAGAATCACAGATACGCAGTATTTT.

CDR3 sequence (DNA): TGTGCCAGCAGTTTACCTCAAACAGGGACCGGGCGGGATGAGCAGTTCTTC. It encodes CASSLPQTGTGRDEQFF. This chain joins TRBV27 and TRBJ2-1; maybe TRBD1 (6 bases). There are 17 residues in the CDR3. V lost 2 bases and J lost 8, with 22 bases in between. In germline, CDR1 is MNHEY, CDR2 SMNVEV (reference sequence).

The V and J genes are TRBV9 and TRBJ2-1; possibly TRBD2 for D (6 bases). Germline assignment: CDR1 SGDLS and CDR2 YYNGEE. The CDR3 is made up of 14 amino acids. V was trimmed by 0 bases and J by 7 bases, leaving 11 bases between them. The CDR3 DNA sequence: TGTGCCAGCAGCGTAGCGGGAGCGTGGAATGAGCAGTTCTTC. Protein: CASSVAGAWNEQFF.

J is TRBJ2-1 and V is TRBV11-3, with a possible D match to TRBD1 (5 bases). This CDR3 comprises 15 residues. Germline V gives CDR1 SGHNT, CDR2 YENEEA. The ends were cut back, 6 bases at V and 3 bases at J, with 15 bases in the middle. The CDR3 region is CASSDSSSDYNEQFF. The DNA for the CDR3 is TGTGCCAGCAGTGACAGTTCCTCCGACTACAATGAGCAGTTCTTC.

The rearrangement joins TRBV19 to TRBJ1-1; D perhaps matches TRBD1 (5 bases). CDR3 length: 16 amino acids. Trimming removed 4 bases from V and 5 bases from J, with 20 bases in between. Looked up from germline, CDR1 is LNHDA and CDR2 is SQIVND (reference sequence). CDR3 protein: CASSTLSLTESTEAFF. In nucleotides, the CDR3 is TGTGCCAGTAGTACCCTTTCCCTGACAGAAAGTACTGAAGCTTTCTTT.

J is TRBJ1-5 and V is TRBV28; tentatively, D is TRBD1 (5 bases). V lost 2 bases and J 3 bases, leaving 8 bases between the germline ends. This CDR3 region has 14 residues. Germline V gene sequence: CDR1 MDHEN, CDR2 SYDVKM. The CDR3 DNA sequence: TGTGCCAGCAGTTTAGTACAGGCCAATCAGCCCCAGCATTTT. It encodes CASSLVQANQPQHF.

This sequence joins TRBV30 and TRBJ2-7, with D perhaps TRBD2 (5 bases). CDR3 length equals 13 residues. V was cut by 0 bases and J by 4 bases, with 10 bases left in between. Germline CDR1 and CDR2: GTSNPN and SVGIG (reference sequence). Here the CDR3 reads CAWSVERGYEQYF. For the CDR3, the DNA is TGTGCCTGGAGTGTAGAACGGGGTTACGAGCAGTACTTC. Variable domain in full (rest from reference TRBV30 and TRBJ2-7): SQTIHQWPATLVQPVGSPLSLECTVEGTSNPNLYWYRQAAGRGLQLLFYSVGIGQISSEVPQNLSASRPQDRQFILSSKKLLLSDSGFYLCAWSVERGYEQYFGPGTRLTVT.

The rearrangement links TRBV28 to TRBJ1-3; D perhaps matches TRBD1 (6 bases). Germline values: CDR1 MDHEN, CDR2 SYDVKM. The CDR3 runs to 15 residues. V gave up 5 bases and J gave up 4 bases, with 15 bases separating them. The CDR3: CASSGDNPGGNTIYF. In DNA, the CDR3 is TGTGCCAGCAGTGGGGACAATCCGGGAGGAAACACCATATATTTT.

The chain recombines TRBV9 with TRBJ2-1; 8 bases fit TRBD2. Losses at the gene ends were 0 bases for V and 6 bases for J; bases not matched to a gene: 11. CDR3 length: 17 residues. CDR1 and CDR2 from the germline V gene are SGDLS and YYNGEE. CDR3 DNA: TGTGCCAGCAGCGTAGCCCCGATAGGAGCGGGAGTCAATGAGCAGTTCTTC. This codes for CASSVAPIGAGVNEQFF.

The CDR3 loop reads CASSEPGQGVETQYF. The CDR3 coding sequence is TGTGCCAGCAGTGAACCGGGACAGGGTGTCGAGACCCAGTACTTC. This chain joins TRBV28 and TRBJ2-5; 9 nucleotides line up with TRBD1. Germline trimming cut 5 bases from V and 5 bases from J; bases unmatched to any gene: 9. The CDR3 runs 15 residues. CDR1 and CDR2 from the germline V gene are MDHEN and SYDVKM.

There are a few counts of this clone. The chain recombines TRBV5-4 with TRBJ2-5, with TRBD2 matching over 15 bases. Germline CDR1 reads SGHNT; CDR2 reads YYREEE (reference sequence). CDR3 size: 16 residues. The trim removed 0 bases at V and 4 bases at J, leaving 1 base unmatched. The CDR3 spells CASSLAGLAGGETQYF. The DNA for the CDR3 is TGTGCCAGCAGCTTGGCGGGACTAGCGGGGGGAGAGACCCAGTACTTC.